This passage covers 28 T cell receptor beta chains from one sample sequenced in a study of cytomegalovirus exposure and HLA in healthy donors. The PCR ran on 60 Vbeta and 13 Jbeta primers. Method: immunoSEQ multiplex PCR; TCRdb's copy keeps in-frame clones and lacks some. The data show fewer than 60,000 clones, roughly 60% seen once. Sequences were obtained from PBMCs. The receptor source for this set is a human donor in good health.

This clone has more than one count but fewer than ten. The chain combines TRBV29-1 with TRBJ1-4, with 7 bases fitting TRBD1. After removal of 7 bases from V and 7 bases from J, the junction contained 12 bases not matched to a gene. Germline loops: CDR1 SQVTM, CDR2 ANQGSEA. The CDR3 has 14 amino acids. The CDR3 here is CSATTQGGTEKLFF. The CDR3 DNA reads TGCAGCGCCACCACCCAGGGGGGTACTGAAAAACTGTTTTTT. Full variable domain (outside the CDR3, taken from reference TRBV29-1 and TRBJ1-4): SAVISQKPSRDICQRGTSLTIQCQVDSQVTMMFWYRQQPGQSLTLIATANQGSEATYESGFVIDKFPISRPNLTFSTLTVSNMSPEDSSIYLCSATTQGGTEKLFFGSGTQLSVL.

This chain joins TRBV7-3 and TRBJ1-1; 7 positions agree with TRBD1. The CDR3 spans 13 residues. Trimming removed 4 bases from V and 14 bases from J; junction bases left unmatched: 13. The germline gives CDR1 SGHTA, CDR2 FQGTGA. The CDR3 sequence: CASSSELRGPTFF. As DNA, the CDR3 is TGTGCCAGCAGCTCGGAGCTGAGGGGGCCCACGTTCTTT.

The V call is TRBV7-8, the J call TRBJ1-1, with no clear D. CDR3 size: 17 residues. Trimming removed 5 bases from V and 0 bases from J, with 19 bases in between. CDR1 SGHVS and CDR2 FQNEAQ come from the germline V gene. CDR3 amino acids: CASSPQWLTRMNTEAFF. CDR3 in DNA: TGTGCCAGCAGCCCACAATGGCTCACGAGGATGAACACTGAAGCTTTCTTT.

The J gene is TRBJ1-1, the V gene TRBV27, with TRBD1 identical over 9 bases. The CDR3 is 14 residues long. The germline CDR1 and CDR2 sequences are MNHEY and SMNVEV (reference sequence). The V segment lost 4 bases and the J segment 6 bases; nucleotides outside the gene matches: 6. This chain's CDR3 is CASSSDRGRPEAFF. In nucleotides, the CDR3 is TGTGCCAGCAGTTCGGACAGGGGACGTCCTGAAGCTTTCTTT.

The chain recombines TRBV30 with TRBJ1-6; 7 positions agree with TRBD1. Germline V CDR1 and CDR2: GTSNPN, SVGIG (reference sequence). The CDR3 covers 14 residues. J gave up 2 bases and V 7 bases, and 5 bases lay outside the gene matches. The CDR3 loop is CAFAGTAYNSPLHF. DNA for the CDR3: TGTGCCTTCGCTGGGACAGCCTATAATTCACCCCTCCACTTT.

The CDR3 sequence: CASAGGPGRELFF. CDR3 sequence (DNA): TGTGCCTCCGCTGGAGGCCCGGGAAGGGAGCTGTTTTTT. This sequence joins TRBV5-6 and TRBJ2-2; D possibly corresponds to TRBD2 (5 bases). The germline V gene has CDR1 SGHDT and CDR2 YYEEEE. The CDR3 sequence is 13 residues long. V was pared by 10 bases and J by 9 bases, with 19 bases between.

This clone was counted only a few times. The CDR3 sequence: CASSLGYRGTEAFF. In DNA form, the CDR3 reads TGTGCCAGCAGCTTAGGGTATCGGGGCACTGAAGCTTTCTTT. The rearrangement links TRBV6-5 to TRBJ1-1; D unclear. Germline CDR1 MNHEY, CDR2 SVGAGI. Trimming left V 6 bases short and J 4 bases short, with 15 bases between. The CDR3 totals 14 residues.

The rearrangement links TRBV6-5 to TRBJ1-2; 9 nucleotides agree with TRBD1. Losses at the gene ends were 9 bases for V and 6 bases for J; bases not matched to a gene: 8. This CDR3 contains 13 residues. Germline CDR1 is MNHEY and CDR2 is SVGAGI. The CDR3 loop reads CASVDRGADGYTF. In DNA, the CDR3 is TGTGCCAGTGTGGACAGGGGAGCGGATGGCTACACCTTC.

This chain uses TRBV6-5 with TRBJ1-5; maybe TRBD1 (6 bases). Deletions cut 6 bases from V and 5 bases from J, with 14 bases between. Germline lookup yields CDR1 MNHEY and CDR2 SVGAGI. The length of the CDR3 is 14 residues. The CDR3 DNA follows: TGTGCCAGCAGCCGGGACACGTCACATCAGCCCCAGCATTTT. It codes for CASSRDTSHQPQHF.

The chain couples TRBV19 to TRBJ2-5, with TRBD1 matching over 9 bases. CDR1 LNHDA and CDR2 SQIVND come from the germline V gene (reference sequence). CDR3 length: 14 amino acids. The V and J ends lost 7 bases and 4 bases, in that order; junction bases with no gene match: 7. CDR3 bases: TGTGCCAGTACCGGACAGGGGTGGACAGAGACCCAGTACTTC. Translated, it gives CASTGQGWTETQYF.

The chain employs TRBV4-2 and TRBJ2-1; D may be TRBD2 (7 bases). Deletions cut 6 bases from V and 4 bases from J, with 13 bases between. CDR1 LGHNA and CDR2 YNFKEQ come from the germline V gene. The CDR3 has 14 residues. CDR3: CASRPGGIYNEQFF. In DNA form, the CDR3 reads TGTGCCAGCAGACCGGGGGGCATTTACAATGAGCAGTTCTTC.

The gene calls are TRBV9 and TRBJ1-1; weak D call: TRBD1 (6 bases). Germline CDR1 and CDR2: SGDLS and YYNGEE. Trimming removed 0 bases from V and 8 bases from J, with 14 bases in between. The CDR3 runs to 14 residues. CDR3 in DNA: TGTGCCAGCAGCGTAGTTGGGGGGGCCGGAGAAGCTTTCTTT. Translation: CASSVVGGAGEAFF.

The chain couples TRBV5-1 to TRBJ2-5; D ambiguous. This CDR3 has 14 amino acids. The germline V gene encodes CDR1 SGHRS and CDR2 YFSETQ. The V and J ends lost 4 bases and 2 bases respectively, with 12 bases between them. CDR3 amino acids: CASSRRTPQETQYF. CDR3 nucleotides: TGCGCCAGCAGCCGCCGCACTCCGCAAGAGACCCAGTACTTC.

The CDR3: CASRTGIFHQPQHF. As DNA, the CDR3 is TGTGCCAGCAGGACGGGTATCTTTCATCAGCCCCAGCATTTT. V and J are TRBV6-7 and TRBJ1-5; D call uncertain. TRBV6-7 is noted as an ORF with a role that remains uncertain. Trimming left V 6 bases short and J 5 bases short, with 14 bases between. The CDR3 is made up of 14 amino acids.

The chain uses TRBV5-6 and TRBJ2-3; TRBD1 aligns across 7 bases. The CDR3 is made up of 13 amino acids. Germline CDR1 and CDR2: SGHDT and YYEEEE. Germline trimming cut 7 bases from V and 0 bases from J; bases unmatched to any gene: 2. The CDR3 loop is CASEGQSTDTQYF. The CDR3 DNA is TGTGCCAGCGAGGGACAGAGCACAGATACGCAGTATTTT.

This chain uses TRBV2 with TRBJ2-5, with D possibly TRBD1 on 5 matching bases. The DNA end favors TRBJ2-7, so the J call may be wrong. Germline-derived CDR1 and CDR2 are SNHLY and FYNNEI. This CDR3 comprises 15 residues. The DNA for the CDR3 is TGTGCCAGCAGTGAAGGGCAGGGTGGACCCTACGAGCAGTACTTC. Protein product: CASSEGQGGPYEQYF.

The V and J genes are TRBV21-1 and TRBJ2-5; the listed D gene, TRBD1, was not tested against the DNA. TRBV21-1 is a recognized pseudogene. The CDR3 length is 13 residues. The CDR3 DNA is TGTGCCAGGAGGACAGGGTTAATGGAGACCCAGTACTTC. Translating it yields CARRTGLMETQYF.

The rearrangement uses TRBV7-8 and TRBJ2-7; possibly TRBD2 for D (6 bases). V lost 1 base to trimming and J lost 3 bases, with 10 bases between them. CDR3 length: 14 residues. CDR1 is SGHVS, CDR2 FQNEAQ, per germline. DNA for the CDR3: TGTGCCAGCAGCTTAGGATCTAGCGTCTACGAGCAGTACTTC. This translates into CASSLGSSVYEQYF.

This clone was detected a few times. The rearrangement links TRBV9 to TRBJ1-1; D unresolved. Trimming shortened V by 0 bases and J by 1 base, and 7 bases separated the two germline ends. The CDR3 has 14 amino acids. CDR1 is SGDLS and CDR2 is YYNGEE in the germline V gene. The CDR3 bases are TGTGCCAGCAGCGTAGACGCGAGGAACACTGAAGCTTTCTTT. It codes for CASSVDARNTEAFF.

This chain joins TRBV13 and TRBJ1-5, with TRBD1 identical over 7 bases. The CDR3 sequence is 15 residues long. Trimming removed 3 bases from V and 6 bases from J; junction bases left unmatched: 8. In germline, CDR1 is PRHDT, CDR2 FYEKMQ (reference sequence). CDR3 sequence reads: CASSFGTVGGQPQHF. In DNA form, the CDR3 reads TGTGCCAGCAGCTTCGGGACAGTCGGCGGTCAGCCCCAGCATTTT.

This clone occurred a few times. The chain combines TRBV5-4 with TRBJ2-7; tentatively, D is TRBD1 (5 bases). CDR3 length: 13 residues. Germline V lookup: CDR1 SGHNT, CDR2 YYREEE (reference sequence). V shed 2 bases and J shed 5 bases, with 11 bases lying between them. This CDR3 reads CASSFQGSNEQYF. Written as DNA, the CDR3 is TGTGCCAGCAGCTTTCAGGGATCCAACGAGCAGTACTTC.

The chain joins TRBV19 to TRBJ2-7; weak D call: TRBD1 (6 bases). This CDR3 is 15 amino acids long. V lost 4 bases and J 4 bases, leaving 17 bases between the germline ends. Germline V gene sequence: CDR1 LNHDA, CDR2 SQIVND (reference sequence). CDR3 bases: TGTGCCAGTAGTACAGCGACAGGTTCCAGTTACGAGCAGTACTTC. Translating gives CASSTATGSSYEQYF.

The V and J genes are TRBV21-1 and TRBJ1-4; the table's D gene call, TRBD1, was not cross checked with the DNA. TRBV21-1 is noted as a pseudogene. The length of the CDR3 is 15 residues. CDR3 amino acids: CASSSIDRFNEKLFF. Here the CDR3 DNA reads TGTGCCAGCAGCTCAATCGACAGGTTTAATGAAAAACTGTTTTTT.

The chain has TRBV7-9 and TRBJ1-2, with TRBD1 as a possible D gene (5 bases). The V end was cut by 1 base, the J end by 0 bases, with 12 bases between. This CDR3 has 16 amino acids. Germline CDR1 reads SEHNR; CDR2 reads FQNEAQ (reference sequence). CDR3 nucleotide sequence: TGTGCCAGCAGCTTAGTTGGGGCAGAAGCTAACTATGGCTACACCTTC. Its translation: CASSLVGAEANYGYTF.

This clone has a handful of counts. The chain carries TRBV27 and TRBJ2-7, with D maybe TRBD2 (6 bases). The V gene's germline CDR1 is MNHEY and CDR2 SMNVEV (reference sequence). This CDR3 region has 13 residues. Trimming took 5 bases from V and 4 from J, leaving 12 bases between them. CDR3 loop: CASSKGLKYEQYF. In nucleotides, the CDR3 is TGTGCCAGCAGTAAGGGACTGAAATACGAGCAGTACTTC.

This clone came up a few times. A junction end diverges from the germline sequence, so it may reflect a read error. The chain has TRBV7-7 and TRBJ1-3; D ambiguous. The length of the CDR3 is 13 residues. From germline, CDR1 is SSHAT and CDR2 FNYEAQ (reference sequence). CDR3 loop: CASSEGGGNTIYF. The DNA of the CDR3 is TGTGCTAGCAGCGAGGGTGGTGGAAACACCATATATTTT. The full variable domain, in which reference TRBV7-7 and TRBJ1-3 provide the parts outside the CDR3, is GAGVSQSPRYKVTKRGQDVTLRCDPISSHATLYWYQQALGQGPEFLTYFNYEAQPDKSGLPSDRFSAERPEGSISTLTIQRTEQRDSAMYRCASSEGGGNTIYFGEGSWLTVV.

This rearrangement joins TRBV7-9 to TRBJ2-7; 9 bases are a match to TRBD1. Trimming cost V 5 bases and J 5 bases; bases outside gene matches: 10. This CDR3 has 15 residues. Germline CDR1 is SEHNR and CDR2 is FQNEAQ (reference sequence). The chain's CDR3 is CASSRLGTGTNEQYF. In DNA form, the CDR3 reads TGTGCCAGCAGCCGCCTGGGGACAGGGACTAACGAGCAGTACTTC.

The chain recombines TRBV19 with TRBJ1-2; a possible D gene is TRBD1 (6 bases). This CDR3 is built from 15 residues. V shed 7 bases and J shed 2 bases, with 17 bases lying between them. The V gene's germline CDR1 is LNHDA and CDR2 SQIVND (reference sequence). Here the CDR3 DNA reads TGTGCCAGTACTGACCTTGGGGGCGCCAACTATGGCTACACCTTC. Amino acids: CASTDLGGANYGYTF.